This T cell receptor beta chain was retrieved from a study of blood T cells in healthy people across ages. Points on this clonotype: Its cognate antigen is unknown.

Study-level points and caveats: Diversity figures derived from one million T cells were judged to underestimate the true value.

The use of a sample-barcoded 5' primer and a J-beta primer mix characterized a second PCR of roughly 6 to 11 cycles. TCRdb reprocessed the 5' RACE reads with MiXCR, giving one entry per CDR3 protein. The data show about 1.4 million distinct CDR3 sequences, 45% to 70% seen once. Per sample, a minimum of 6 million PBMCs were isolated. The clonotype was recovered from a young man in good health. The sample taken for sequencing was blood.

Here the CDR3 reads CASSDGGIGGYTF. In nucleotides, the CDR3 is TGTGCCAGCAGTGACGGGGGCATCGGTGGCTACACCTTC. J is TRBJ1-2 and V is TRBV25-1; D possibly corresponds to TRBD1 (6 bases). Trimming left V 3 bases short and J 7 bases short, with 12 bases between. Germline CDR1 MGHDK, CDR2 SYGVNS. CDR3 length: 13 amino acids.